This T cell receptor (beta chain) appears in the sequencing data of a study of blood T cell repertoires in COVID-19. Turning to the study itself: Samples representing acute and convalescent COVID-19 were sourced from the United States, Italy and Spain.

As concerns this clone: This may come from a read error, since a much larger clone is one base off.

Sequencing was performed with immunoSEQ multiplex PCR; in TCRdb, only in-frame clones are kept and a portion is missing. This table holds fewer than 200,000 clones, about 82% found once. Germline-derived CDR1 and CDR2 are SGHRS and YFSETQ. The ends lost 5 bases at V and 2 bases at J; junction bases unmatched: 0. The CDR3 loop spans 13 amino acids. The TCR was taken from a woman of 80 years or more with COVID-19, enrolled during active disease. Sequencing was carried out using peripheral blood. This chain links TRBV5-1 with TRBJ1-3; the match to TRBD1 covers 8 bases. As DNA, the CDR3 is TGCGCCAGCAGACAGGGGGCTGGAAACACCATATATTTT. Its protein product is CASRQGAGNTIYF.